The next 27 T cell receptor beta chains were all read from a single sample in a study of cytomegalovirus exposure and HLA in healthy donors. Only in-frame clones appear in the TCRdb table, and some are missing; sequencing was by immunoSEQ multiplex PCR. This table has 100,000 to 150,000 clones, around 94% appearing once. The sample taken for sequencing was PBMCs. The origin of the receptors is a woman aged 18-30 years in good health and CMV-seronegative.

On this clone itself: The DNA is omitted, as the CDR3 cannot be located on it reliably, and the CDR3 follows TCRdb's listing. This chain links TRBV6-5 with TRBJ2-6; the table's D call of TRBD1 was not tested on the DNA. The CDR3 is 15 residues long, counting both termini. CDR1 and CDR2 from the germline V gene are MNHEY and SVGAGI. CDR3 sequence: CASSTSTAGANVLTF.

The rearrangement links TRBV25-1 to TRBJ2-7; 10 bases agree with TRBD1. CDR3 length: 14 amino acids. Germline V gene sequence: CDR1 MGHDK, CDR2 SYGVNS. Unmatched junction bases numbered 4, after V lost 5 bases and J lost 3 bases. CDR3 sequence: CASSRQGAFYEQYF. DNA for the CDR3: TGTGCCAGCAGTCGACAGGGGGCGTTCTACGAGCAGTACTTC.

The chain recombines TRBV6-5 with TRBJ2-1; 13 bases are a match to TRBD2. Trimming removed 5 bases from V and 7 bases from J; junction bases left unmatched: 5. Germline values: CDR1 MNHEY, CDR2 SVGAGI. The CDR3 has 15 amino acids. The CDR3 DNA reads TGTGCCAGCAGTCGACGACTAGCGGGGGGTAATGAGCAGTTCTTC. Protein: CASSRRLAGGNEQFF.

This chain joins TRBV5-6 and TRBJ1-5; 8 bases fit TRBD1. V shed 3 bases, J shed 6 bases, and the junction held 5 bases outside the gene matches. This CDR3 is 14 amino acids long. Germline V lookup: CDR1 SGHDT, CDR2 YYEEEE. CDR3 bases: TGTGCCAGCAGCTCCGGACAGGGTGGTCAGCCCCAGCATTTT. This translates into CASSSGQGGQPQHF. The entire variable domain, with the rest obtained from reference TRBV5-6 and TRBJ1-5, is as follows: DAGVTQSPTHLIKTRGQQVTLRCSPKSGHDTVSWYQQALGQGPQFIFQYYEEEERQRGNFPDRFSGHQFPNYSSELNVNALLLGDSALYLCASSSGQGGQPQHFGDGTRLSIL.

V is TRBV7-9 and J is TRBJ2-7; 7 bases are shared with TRBD2. Germline CDR1 reads SEHNR; CDR2 reads FQNEAQ (reference sequence). V shed 5 bases and J 0 bases; nucleotides not matched to a gene: 10. The CDR3 has 16 residues. CDR3 amino acids: CASSQLLAATSYEQYF. The CDR3 nucleotides read TGTGCCAGCAGCCAGCTCCTAGCGGCCACCTCCTACGAGCAGTACTTC.

The genes are TRBV11-2 and TRBJ2-6; possibly TRBD1 for D (5 bases). V lost 3 bases and J 6 bases, leaving 12 bases between the germline ends. The CDR3 has 15 amino acids. Per the germline V gene, CDR1 is SGHAT and CDR2 is FQNNGV. DNA for the CDR3: TGTGCCAGCAGCTTTCTGAACAGGCAGGCCAACGTCCTGACTTTC. Protein: CASSFLNRQANVLTF.

This chain links TRBV7-3 with TRBJ2-1, with D possibly matching TRBD2 (6 bases). The CDR3 is made up of 14 amino acids. Trimming shortened V by 6 bases and J by 1 base, and 10 bases separated the two germline ends. Germline lookup yields CDR1 SGHTA and CDR2 FQGTGA. CDR3 in DNA: TGTGCCAGCAGTTCTCGGGGGTCCTACAATGAGCAGTTCTTC. This codes for CASSSRGSYNEQFF.

The CDR3 nucleotides are TGTGCCAGCAGACTTGGGACAGCCAGATTCTATGGCTACACCTTC. It codes for CASRLGTARFYGYTF. The chain links TRBV7-9 to TRBJ1-2, with 7 bases matching TRBD1. CDR1 and CDR2 (germline): SEHNR, FQNEAQ (reference sequence). CDR3 length: 15 residues. V gave up 6 bases and J gave up 4 bases; unmatched junction bases: 11.

The chain uses TRBV5-1 and TRBJ1-4; D is ambiguous. This CDR3 is 16 amino acids long. Trimming shortened V by 5 bases and J by 0 bases, and 14 bases separated the two germline ends. The germline V gene has CDR1 SGHRS and CDR2 YFSETQ. CDR3 sequence: CASRRALNPTNEKLFF. The CDR3 coding sequence is TGCGCCAGCAGGCGGGCGTTGAATCCAACTAATGAAAAACTGTTTTTT.

The chain recombines TRBV9 with TRBJ2-2, with TRBD2 matching over 8 bases. CDR3 length: 16 amino acids. V lost 0 bases, J lost 5 bases, and 6 bases stayed unmatched. Germline V lookup: CDR1 SGDLS, CDR2 YYNGEE. The CDR3 nucleotides read TGTGCCAGCAGCGTAGCGGGAGGGCCTATTACCGGGGAGCTGTTTTTT. This gives the protein CASSVAGGPITGELFF. The full variable domain, rest sourced from reference TRBV9 and TRBJ2-2, is DSGVTQTPKHLITATGQRVTLRCSPRSGDLSVYWYQQSLDQGLQFLIQYYNGEERAKGNILERFSAQQFPDLHSELNLSSLELGDSALYFCASSVAGGPITGELFFGEGSRLTVL.

V gene TRBV4-1 combines with J gene TRBJ1-4; no clear D gene. The CDR3 is made up of 15 amino acids. The V end lost 8 bases, the J end lost 8 bases, and 21 bases lay between the germline ends. CDR1 is MGHRA, CDR2 YSYEKL, per germline. CDR3 sequence: CASSVIGTGGEKLFF. CDR3 sequence (DNA): TGCGCCAGCTCTGTTATTGGAACCGGCGGCGAAAAACTGTTTTTT.

The chain joins TRBV19 to TRBJ1-5; D may be TRBD1 (5 bases). Looked up from germline, CDR1 is LNHDA and CDR2 is SQIVND (reference sequence). Trimming stripped 7 bases from V and 3 bases from J, with 22 bases between. This CDR3 spans 17 amino acids. The CDR3 loop reads CASNMLLTQGYNQPQHF. The CDR3 nucleotides read TGTGCCAGTAATATGCTACTAACTCAGGGATACAATCAGCCCCAGCATTTT. Looking up the rest from reference TRBV19 and TRBJ1-5 gives the full variable domain: DGGITQSPKYLFRKEGQNVTLSCEQNLNHDAMYWYRQDPGQGLRLIYYSQIVNDFQKGDIAEGYSVSREKKESFPLTVTSAQKNPTAFYLCASNMLLTQGYNQPQHFGDGTRLSIL.

The chain combines TRBV9 with TRBJ1-1; 7 bases are shared with TRBD1. Unmatched junction bases numbered 6, after V lost 4 bases and J lost 0 bases. CDR1 and CDR2 from the germline V gene are SGDLS and YYNGEE. The CDR3 extends over 15 amino acids. The chain's CDR3 is CASSTRDSLNTEAFF. The DNA for the CDR3 is TGTGCCAGCAGCACCCGGGACAGTCTGAACACTGAAGCTTTCTTT.

The chain joins TRBV2 to TRBJ1-3, with D unclear. Trimming left V 4 bases short and J 0 bases short, with 13 bases between. Germline CDR1 SNHLY, CDR2 FYNNEI. There are 16 residues in the CDR3. This chain's CDR3 is CASSVLDTVSGNTIYF. The CDR3 DNA reads TGTGCCAGCAGTGTGCTCGATACGGTCTCTGGAAACACCATATATTTT.

The V gene is TRBV5-4, the J gene TRBJ1-1; D remains ambiguous. Germline CDR1 is SGHNT and CDR2 is YYREEE (reference sequence). CDR3 length: 13 amino acids. V dropped 4 bases and J dropped 10 bases, with 17 bases sitting between them. DNA of the CDR3: TGTGCCAGCAGCCTCGAGCCGGGTTTGGCAGCTTTCTTT. It codes for CASSLEPGLAAFF.

V gene TRBV27 combines with J gene TRBJ1-1, with D maybe TRBD1 (5 bases). Germline CDR1 and CDR2: MNHEY and SMNVEV (reference sequence). V shed 2 bases and J shed 7 bases, with 11 bases lying between them. The CDR3 totals 13 residues. CDR3 sequence: CASSLGRGIEAFF. The CDR3, as DNA: TGTGCCAGCAGTTTAGGGAGGGGAATTGAAGCTTTCTTT.

The chain is built from TRBV5-4 and TRBJ2-7, with TRBD2 matching over 7 bases. Looked up from germline, CDR1 is SGHNT and CDR2 is YYREEE (reference sequence). The length of the CDR3 is 14 residues. V trimming: 1 base; J trimming: 5 bases; junction bases outside the gene matches: 6. The CDR3 bases are TGTGCCAGCAGCTTGTGGGGACTAAACCACGAGCAGTACTTC. Protein product: CASSLWGLNHEQYF.

The V gene is TRBV28, the J gene TRBJ2-7; D is unclear. The CDR3 is 15 residues long. Germline CDR1 and CDR2: MDHEN and SYDVKM. V was pared by 3 bases and J by 2 bases, with 14 bases between. The CDR3 DNA reads TGTGCCAGCAGTTTGCCCGGGTTAGACGCCTACGAGCAGTACTTC. This codes for CASSLPGLDAYEQYF.

The V and J genes are TRBV6-6 and TRBJ2-7; TRBD2 matches 9 bases. The CDR3 is 14 amino acids. V gave up 5 bases and J gave up 6 bases; unmatched junction bases: 8. Looked up from germline, CDR1 is MNHNY and CDR2 is SVGAGI (reference sequence). CDR3 protein: CASSVVAGAAEQYF. In nucleotides, the CDR3 is TGTGCCAGCAGTGTAGTAGCGGGAGCGGCCGAGCAGTACTTC.

The gene calls are TRBV7-9 and TRBJ2-1; D unclear. Germline V gene data show CDR1 as SEHNR and CDR2 as FQNEAQ (reference sequence). The V end lost 4 bases, the J end lost 10 bases, and 14 bases lay between the germline ends. This CDR3 has 13 residues. The DNA for the CDR3 is TGTGCCAGCAGCTCCTACGAGTCCGGGGAGCAGTTCTTC. This translates into CASSSYESGEQFF. The whole variable domain, filled in from reference TRBV7-9 and TRBJ2-1, reads DTGVSQNPRHKITKRGQNVTFRCDPISEHNRLYWYRQTLGQGPEFLTYFQNEAQLEKSRLLSDRFSAERPKGSFSTLEIQRTEQGDSAMYLCASSSYESGEQFFGPGTRLTVL.

The chain carries TRBV19 and TRBJ1-2, with a weak D call TRBD1 (6 bases). CDR1 and CDR2 from the germline V gene are LNHDA and SQIVND (reference sequence). The CDR3 has 13 residues. The V gene lost 4 bases and the J gene lost 13 bases, with 19 bases spanning the gap. CDR3 in amino acids: CASSTETGAQCTF. The CDR3 DNA sequence: TGTGCCAGTAGTACAGAGACAGGAGCCCAGTGCACCTTC.

V gene TRBV11-2 combines with J gene TRBJ2-1; a possible D gene is TRBD2 (5 bases). Germline lookup yields CDR1 SGHAT and CDR2 FQNNGV. V was shortened by 4 bases and J by 10 bases, with 11 bases between the two germline ends. The CDR3 runs 12 residues. CDR3 sequence reads: CASSWTGLEQFF. As DNA, the CDR3 is TGTGCCAGCAGCTGGACGGGATTGGAGCAGTTCTTC. The complete variable domain, with remaining parts taken from reference TRBV11-2 and TRBJ2-1, reads EAGVAQSPRYKIIEKRQSVAFWCNPISGHATLYWYQQILGQGPKLLIQFQNNGVVDDSQLPKDRFSAERLKGVDSTLKIQPAKLEDSAVYLCASSWTGLEQFFGPGTRLTVL.

The gene calls are TRBV9 and TRBJ2-7, with 7 bases aligning to TRBD2. In germline, CDR1 is SGDLS, CDR2 YYNGEE. V shed 0 bases, J shed 6 bases, and the junction held 9 bases outside the gene matches. The CDR3 contains 15 residues. CDR3 amino acids: CASSVGIAGALEQYF. CDR3 coding DNA: TGTGCCAGCAGCGTAGGGATAGCGGGCGCCCTCGAGCAGTACTTC.

The chain uses TRBV18 and TRBJ1-5, with D tentatively TRBD1 (6 bases). The CDR3 loop spans 16 amino acids. Between the trimmed V and J ends, which lost 3 bases and 2 bases, there was a span of 14 bases. Germline V CDR1 and CDR2: KGHSH, LQKENI. CDR3 nucleotide sequence: TGTGCCAGCTCACCCCCAGGGGCCAGAGGCAATCAGCCCCAGCATTTT. Translation gives CASSPPGARGNQPQHF.

The rearrangement joins TRBV28 to TRBJ1-5, with D perhaps matching TRBD1 (5 bases). CDR3 length: 13 residues. V lost 4 bases and J lost 6, with 10 bases in between. From germline, CDR1 is MDHEN and CDR2 SYDVKM. The DNA of the CDR3 is TGTGCCAGCAGTTCGGAGGGGTCTCAGCCCCAGCATTTT. Translation gives CASSSEGSQPQHF.

The chain has TRBV28 and TRBJ2-5; D gene ambiguous. The CDR3 has 10 residues. Trimming took 5 bases from V and 6 from J, leaving 4 bases between them. Germline CDR1 and CDR2: MDHEN and SYDVKM. CDR3 loop: CASSGQTQYF. In DNA, the CDR3 is TGTGCCAGCAGTGGCCAGACCCAGTACTTC. The variable domain in full, with the rest retrieved from reference TRBV28 and TRBJ2-5, is DVKVTQSSRYLVKRTGEKVFLECVQDMDHENMFWYRQDPGLGLRLIYFSYDVKMKEKGDIPEGYSVSREKKERFSLILESASTNQTSMYLCASSGQTQYFGPGTRLLVL.

The genes are TRBV4-1 and TRBJ2-1; 11 nucleotides agree with TRBD2. The CDR3 length is 17 residues. Per germline, CDR1 MGHRA and CDR2 YSYEKL. With 5 bases clipped from V and 2 bases from J, the junction kept 8 bases outside the gene matches. CDR3 loop: CASSYIGTSGTYNEQFF. The CDR3 DNA sequence: TGCGCCAGCAGCTATATAGGGACTAGCGGCACCTACAATGAGCAGTTCTTC.